These 31 T cell receptor beta chains were all obtained from the same sample, sequenced in a study of immunodeficiency. Measured with immunoSEQ multiplex PCR; TCRdb has only the in-frame clones, and not every one. The sample has about 3,900 clones, approximately 90% seen once; the top ten hold around 4%. The material sequenced was CD4+ T cells from blood. All receptors come from a human donor in good health.

The chain couples TRBV10-3 to TRBJ2-5, with D maybe TRBD1 (5 bases). V lost 0 bases and J lost 10, with 9 bases in between. Germline V lookup: CDR1 ENHRY, CDR2 SYGVKD. This CDR3 is 12 amino acids long. The CDR3 is CAISESVRDQYF. The CDR3 bases are TGTGCCATCAGTGAGTCCGTCAGGGACCAGTACTTC.

The V and J genes are TRBV4-2 and TRBJ2-5; TRBD2 matches 11 bases. This CDR3 contains 19 residues. The germline gives CDR1 LGHNA, CDR2 YNFKEQ. The junction had 15 bases not matched to a gene; V was cut back by 1 base and J by 5 bases. The CDR3 region is CASSQVGTSGRRVGETQYF. CDR3 bases: TGTGCCAGCAGCCAAGTCGGAACTAGCGGGAGAAGGGTAGGGGAGACCCAGTACTTC.

This rearrangement joins TRBV28 to TRBJ1-2; the match to TRBD1 covers 7 bases. V lost 5 bases to trimming and J lost 5 bases; unmatched junction nucleotides: 2. The CDR3 sequence is 12 residues long. Germline values: CDR1 MDHEN, CDR2 SYDVKM. The CDR3 is CASSGQVYGYTF. The DNA of the CDR3 is TGTGCCAGCAGTGGACAGGTATATGGCTACACCTTC.

V usage is TRBV30 and J usage is TRBJ1-5; D may be TRBD1 (6 bases). V was pared by 4 bases and J by 3 bases, with 16 bases between. The CDR3 extends over 15 amino acids. CDR1 and CDR2 from the germline V gene are GTSNPN and SVGIG (reference sequence). As DNA, the CDR3 is TGTGCCTGGACTCGGGGGCTTCTCCCCAATCAGCCCCAGCATTTT. It translates to CAWTRGLLPNQPQHF.

V is TRBV5-8 and J is TRBJ1-2; weak D call: TRBD1 (5 bases). CDR1 and CDR2 (germline): SGHTS, YDEGEE. The germline V and J ends were trimmed by 6 bases and 8 bases, with 29 bases remaining between them. The CDR3 has 17 amino acids. The CDR3 nucleotides are TGTGCCAGCACCCATGTGGGGGTCAGTTCGAGGCTTTCGGGCTACACCTTC. This codes for CASTHVGVSSRLSGYTF.

The rearrangement uses TRBV6-5 and TRBJ2-3; D is uncertain. Germline CDR1 is MNHEY and CDR2 is SVGAGI. The CDR3 contains 12 residues. CDR3 bases: TGTGCGATCAGGATCCCCACAGATACGCAGTATTTT. Protein product: CAIRIPTDTQYF.

This chain links TRBV3-1 (or the pseudogene TRBV3-2) with TRBJ2-3; TRBD1 matches at 9 bases. The CDR3 has 15 amino acids. With 1 base clipped from V and 4 bases from J, the junction kept 3 bases outside the gene matches. Germline values: CDR1 LGHDT, CDR2 YNNKEL (reference sequence). The CDR3 loop reads CASSQAGQGADTQYF. The CDR3 nucleotides are TGTGCCAGCAGCCAAGCGGGACAGGGAGCAGATACGCAGTATTTT.

The V call is TRBV2, the J call TRBJ2-7; TRBD2 agrees at 10 bases. After removal of 6 bases from V and 2 bases from J, the junction contained 4 bases not matched to a gene. Germline values: CDR1 SNHLY, CDR2 FYNNEI. This CDR3 region has 14 residues. This CDR3 reads CASSLAGDTYEQYF. The CDR3 DNA follows: TGTGCCAGCAGCCTAGCGGGAGATACCTACGAGCAGTACTTC.

In this sample, this clone turned up a few times. The rearrangement uses TRBV19 and TRBJ1-5; possibly TRBD1 for D (5 bases). CDR1 is LNHDA and CDR2 is SQIVND in the germline V gene (reference sequence). The CDR3 consists of 14 residues. The V and J ends lost 3 bases and 4 bases respectively, with 10 bases between them. CDR3 coding DNA: TGTGCCAGTAGTATCACAGGACCTAATCAGCCCCAGCATTTT. Its protein product is CASSITGPNQPQHF.

The chain recombines TRBV30 with TRBJ1-1; D gene unclear. The CDR3 runs to 18 residues. Trimming shortened V by 2 bases and J by 1 base, and 23 bases separated the two germline ends. From germline, CDR1 is GTSNPN and CDR2 SVGIG (reference sequence). The CDR3 sequence: CAWSPYRGVLAPNTEAFF. The CDR3, as DNA: TGTGCCTGGAGTCCCTATCGTGGGGTGCTAGCCCCGAACACTGAAGCTTTCTTT.

The table lists this clone with a count of one. The rearrangement joins TRBV19 to TRBJ1-3; D is unclear. This CDR3 region has 15 residues. Germline V gives CDR1 LNHDA, CDR2 SQIVND (reference sequence). V lost 3 bases, J lost 1 base, and 10 bases lay in between. CDR3 DNA sequence: TGTGCCAGTAGTATGGGTAGGGCTTCTGGAAACACCATATATTTT. Protein sequence: CASSMGRASGNTIYF.

The gene calls are TRBV28 and TRBJ2-7; 11 bases map to TRBD2. The CDR3 length is 18 residues. V shed 6 bases, J shed 3 bases, and the junction held 16 bases outside the gene matches. The germline V gene encodes CDR1 MDHEN and CDR2 SYDVKM. The CDR3: CASRTPKRGLAGFYEQYF. The CDR3 nucleotides read TGTGCCAGCAGAACACCCAAAAGAGGACTAGCGGGCTTCTACGAGCAGTACTTC.

The sample holds one count of this clone. V usage is TRBV24-1 and J usage is TRBJ1-4; tentatively, D is TRBD1 (5 bases). The V gene's germline CDR1 is KGHDR and CDR2 SFDVKD. The CDR3 consists of 15 residues. The V gene lost 4 bases and the J gene lost 6 bases, with 14 bases spanning the gap. The CDR3 nucleotides are TGTGCCACCAGTGACCCGGGACCTTGGGATGAAAAACTGTTTTTT. Its protein is CATSDPGPWDEKLFF.

The J gene is TRBJ1-4, the V gene TRBV5-4; D not certain. This CDR3 comprises 13 residues. Per germline, CDR1 SGHNT and CDR2 YYREEE (reference sequence). With 0 bases removed from V and 7 bases from J, the gap between germline ends came to 7 bases. Here the CDR3 DNA reads TGTGCCAGCAGCTTGGAGCCAGGTGAAAAACTGTTTTTT. This codes for CASSLEPGEKLFF.

CDR3 amino acids: CASSLDPGGSYNSPLHF. The CDR3 region has the DNA TGCGCCAGCAGCTTGGACCCAGGGGGCTCCTATAATTCACCCCTCCACTTT. The gene calls are TRBV5-1 and TRBJ1-6; TRBD1 aligns across 7 bases. The V gene end was trimmed by 0 bases and the J gene end by 0 bases; junction bases not matched to a gene: 3. The CDR3 totals 17 residues. Germline V CDR1 and CDR2: SGHRS, YFSETQ.

This clone has just one count. CDR3 in amino acids: CATSRALTGGRGGYTF. For the CDR3, the DNA is TGTGCCACCAGCAGAGCCCTGACAGGGGGCCGAGGTGGCTACACCTTC. The chain employs TRBV15 and TRBJ1-2; 10 nucleotides match TRBD1. Germline-derived CDR1 and CDR2 are LNHNV and YYDKDF (reference sequence). This CDR3 spans 16 amino acids. Losses at the gene ends were 1 base for V and 7 bases for J; bases not matched to a gene: 9.

V and J are TRBV12-3 or TRBV12-4 and TRBJ1-1; unclear D gene. The CDR3 runs to 13 residues. The V end was cut by 7 bases, the J end by 3 bases, with 12 bases between. CDR3 sequence reads: CASNKDYDTEAFF. In nucleotides, the CDR3 is TGTGCCAGCAATAAAGACTATGACACTGAAGCTTTCTTT.

The rearrangement joins TRBV19 to TRBJ1-2; D might be TRBD1 (6 bases). CDR1 is LNHDA and CDR2 is SQIVND in the germline V gene (reference sequence). The CDR3 sequence is 15 residues long. Trimming took 7 bases from V and 5 from J, leaving 20 bases between them. CDR3 residues: CASTHRTGRGYGYTF. The DNA of the CDR3 is TGTGCCAGTACCCACCGCACAGGGAGGGGATATGGCTACACCTTC.

There are a few counts of this clone. The chain links TRBV5-1 to TRBJ2-7, with D possibly being TRBD1 (6 bases). The CDR3 sequence is 13 residues long. The V gene's germline CDR1 is SGHRS and CDR2 YFSETQ. V lost 4 bases and J lost 2, with 10 bases in between. CDR3: CASSIRDTYEQYF. The CDR3 DNA reads TGCGCCAGCAGCATCCGGGACACCTACGAGCAGTACTTC.

The count of this clone is one. CDR3 nucleotides: TGTGCCAGCAGGCTTGCGGGAGGGGAGACCCAGTACTTC. It is translated as CASRLAGGETQYF. V gene TRBV12-3 or TRBV12-4 combines with J gene TRBJ2-5, with 9 positions matching TRBD2. V was pared by 6 bases and J by 5 bases, with 4 bases of the junction left unmatched. The CDR3 contains 13 residues.

The V call is TRBV9, the J call TRBJ2-3; tentatively, D is TRBD2 (7 bases). The V end lost 4 bases, the J end lost 4 bases, and 19 bases lay between the germline ends. From germline, CDR1 is SGDLS and CDR2 YYNGEE. This CDR3 is 16 amino acids long. CDR3 in DNA: TGTGCCAGCAGCACCCAGGAGGGGGGGCCATCAGATACGCAGTATTTT. The encoded protein is CASSTQEGGPSDTQYF.

This sequence joins TRBV10-1 and TRBJ2-1, with 15 nucleotides matching TRBD2. The CDR3 contains 17 residues. V dropped 5 bases and J dropped 9; count of bases not matched to a gene: 11. From germline, CDR1 is WNHNN and CDR2 SYGVQD (reference sequence). CDR3 DNA sequence: TGCGCCAGCAGTAGGACTAGCGGGGGGGGAACGAAGAGTGAGCAGTTCTTC. This encodes CASSRTSGGGTKSEQFF.

The chain combines TRBV12-3 or TRBV12-4 with TRBJ2-1; D is unresolved. Trimming took off 1 base at V and 4 bases at J, with 5 bases between the two ends. CDR3 length equals 13 residues. The CDR3 DNA reads as TGTGCCAGCAGTTTAGTCCATTACAATGAGCAGTTCTTC. This translates into CASSLVHYNEQFF.

This chain connects TRBV2 to TRBJ1-5; weak D call: TRBD1 (6 bases). Germline V lookup: CDR1 SNHLY, CDR2 FYNNEI. V shed 1 base and J shed 7 bases, with 11 bases lying between them. The CDR3 sequence is 14 residues long. Written as DNA, the CDR3 is TGTGCCAGCAGTGAAGAGGGGGTGGGGCAGCCCCAGCATTTT. It specifies CASSEEGVGQPQHF.

This chain connects TRBV5-1 to TRBJ2-2, with D possibly TRBD2 on 5 matching bases. This CDR3 is 15 amino acids long. V lost 4 bases and J 4 bases, leaving 14 bases between the germline ends. CDR1 is SGHRS, CDR2 YFSETQ, per germline. CDR3 sequence (DNA): TGCGCCAGCAGCATCCGGACGGAGGTCACCGGGGAGCTGTTTTTT. Residues: CASSIRTEVTGELFF.

This clone has just one count. This chain uses TRBV4-1 with TRBJ1-1, with D perhaps matching TRBD1 (5 bases). V was cut by 4 bases and J by 3 bases, with 21 bases left in between. CDR3 length: 17 amino acids. Looked up from germline, CDR1 is MGHRA and CDR2 is YSYEKL. The CDR3 DNA sequence: TGCGCCAGCAGCCGGATGGGGGGAATGGGAGGTGACACTGAAGCTTTCTTT. Residues: CASSRMGGMGGDTEAFF.

This chain uses TRBV6-5 with TRBJ1-3, with 8 bases that match TRBD1. Germline values: CDR1 MNHEY, CDR2 SVGAGI. CDR3 length equals 15 residues. V trimming: 5 bases; J trimming: 0 bases; junction bases outside the gene matches: 3. The CDR3 coding sequence is TGTGCCAGCAGTCGAACAGGGGGCTCTGGAAACACCATATATTTT. Translation gives CASSRTGGSGNTIYF.

This chain joins TRBV11-3 and TRBJ2-7, with 8 bases matching TRBD2. CDR1 and CDR2 from the germline V gene are SGHNT and YENEEA. V lost 0 bases, J lost 2 bases, and 3 bases stayed unmatched. The length of the CDR3 is 15 residues. The DNA for the CDR3 is TGTGCCAGCAGCTTAGATTCTAGCGGGCCCTACGAGCAGTACTTC. Translated, it gives CASSLDSSGPYEQYF.

This clone came up a few times. CDR3 sequence reads: CASSSWTGDTEAFF. CDR3 coding DNA: TGTGCCAGCAGTTCGTGGACAGGGGACACTGAAGCTTTCTTT. The chain carries TRBV27 and TRBJ1-1; 9 bases are a match to TRBD1. The J segment lost 3 bases and the V segment lost 4 bases, leaving 3 bases of the junction unmatched. This CDR3 has 14 amino acids. CDR1 is MNHEY and CDR2 is SMNVEV in the germline V gene (reference sequence).

The chain couples TRBV10-3 to TRBJ2-2; D is possibly TRBD1 or TRBD2 (5 bases each). Germline V gene sequence: CDR1 ENHRY, CDR2 SYGVKD. This CDR3 region has 14 residues. Trimming pared 10 bases from V and 2 bases from J, leaving 14 bases between. The CDR3 DNA follows: TGTGCCACGTCCGGGACCAAAAACACCGGGGAGCTGTTTTTT. It specifies CATSGTKNTGELFF.

On this clone: At one end the junction does not follow the germline gene, possibly because of a read error. The V gene is TRBV6-1, the J gene TRBJ2-7; TRBD1 might be the D (6 bases). The CDR3 is 12 residues long. The germline CDR1 and CDR2 sequences are MNHNS and SASEGT. The CDR3 loop reads CASSEADRYRNF. DNA of the CDR3: TGTGCCAGCAGTGAAGCGGACAGATACAGGAACTTC.